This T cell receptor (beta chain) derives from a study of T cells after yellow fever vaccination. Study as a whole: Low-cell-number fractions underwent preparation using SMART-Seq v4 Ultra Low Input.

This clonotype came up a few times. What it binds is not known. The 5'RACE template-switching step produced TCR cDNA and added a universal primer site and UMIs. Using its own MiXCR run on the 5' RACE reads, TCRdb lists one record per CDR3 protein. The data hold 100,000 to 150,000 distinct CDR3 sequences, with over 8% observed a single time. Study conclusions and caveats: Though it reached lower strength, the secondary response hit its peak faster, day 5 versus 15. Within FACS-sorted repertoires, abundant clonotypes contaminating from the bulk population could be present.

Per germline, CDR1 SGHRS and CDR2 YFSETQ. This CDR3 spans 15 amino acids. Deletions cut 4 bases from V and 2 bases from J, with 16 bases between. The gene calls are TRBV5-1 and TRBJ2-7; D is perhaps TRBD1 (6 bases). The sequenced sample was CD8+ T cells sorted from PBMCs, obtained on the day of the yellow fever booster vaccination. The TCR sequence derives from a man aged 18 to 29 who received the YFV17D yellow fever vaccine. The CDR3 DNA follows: TGCGCCAGCAGCCTCCGGGACATCTTTACCTACGAGCAGTACTTC. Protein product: CASSLRDIFTYEQYF.